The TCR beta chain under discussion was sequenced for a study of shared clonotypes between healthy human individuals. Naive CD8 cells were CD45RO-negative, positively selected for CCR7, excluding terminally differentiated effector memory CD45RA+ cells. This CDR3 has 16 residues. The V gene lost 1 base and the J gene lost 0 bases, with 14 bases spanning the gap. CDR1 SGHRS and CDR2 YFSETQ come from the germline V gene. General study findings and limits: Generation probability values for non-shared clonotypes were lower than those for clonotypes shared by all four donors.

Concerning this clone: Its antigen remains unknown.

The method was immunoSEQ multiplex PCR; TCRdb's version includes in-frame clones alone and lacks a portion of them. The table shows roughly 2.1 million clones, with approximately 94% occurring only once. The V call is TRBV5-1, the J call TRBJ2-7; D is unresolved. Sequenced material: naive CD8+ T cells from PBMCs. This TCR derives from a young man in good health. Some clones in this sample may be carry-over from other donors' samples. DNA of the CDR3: TGCGCCAGCAGCTTGTCTCCCCGGCGGAGCTCCTACGAGCAGTACTTC. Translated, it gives CASSLSPRRSSYEQYF.